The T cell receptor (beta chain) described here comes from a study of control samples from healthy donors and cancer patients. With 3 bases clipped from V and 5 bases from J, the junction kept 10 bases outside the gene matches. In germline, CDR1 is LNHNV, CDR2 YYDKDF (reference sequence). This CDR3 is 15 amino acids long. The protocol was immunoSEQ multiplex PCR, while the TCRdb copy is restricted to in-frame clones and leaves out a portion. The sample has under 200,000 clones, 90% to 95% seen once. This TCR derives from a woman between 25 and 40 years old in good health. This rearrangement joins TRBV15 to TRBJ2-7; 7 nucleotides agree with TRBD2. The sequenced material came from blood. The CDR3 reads CATSRASGGNHEQYF. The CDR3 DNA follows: TGTGCCACCAGCAGGGCTAGCGGAGGGAACCACGAGCAGTACTTC. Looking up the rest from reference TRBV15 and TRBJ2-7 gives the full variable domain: DAMVIQNPRYQVTQFGKPVTLSCSQTLNHNVMYWYQQKSSQAPKLLFHYYDKDFNNEADTPDNFQSRRPNTSFCFLDIRSPGLGDTAMYLCATSRASGGNHEQYFGPGTRLTVT.